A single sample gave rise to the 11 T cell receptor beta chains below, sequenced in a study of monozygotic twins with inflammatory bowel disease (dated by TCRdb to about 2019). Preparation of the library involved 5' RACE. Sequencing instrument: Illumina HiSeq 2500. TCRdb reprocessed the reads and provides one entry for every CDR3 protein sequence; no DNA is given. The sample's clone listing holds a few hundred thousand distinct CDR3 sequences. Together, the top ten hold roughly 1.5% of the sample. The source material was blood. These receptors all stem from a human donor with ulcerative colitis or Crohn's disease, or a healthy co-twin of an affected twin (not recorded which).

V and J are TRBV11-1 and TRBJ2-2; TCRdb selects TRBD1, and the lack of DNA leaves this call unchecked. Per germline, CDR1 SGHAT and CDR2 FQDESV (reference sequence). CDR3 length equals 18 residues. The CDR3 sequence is CASSLGPGTGRNTGELFF.

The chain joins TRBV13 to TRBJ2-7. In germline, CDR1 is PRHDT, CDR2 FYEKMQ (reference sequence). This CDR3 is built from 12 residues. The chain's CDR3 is CASSWGNYEQYF.

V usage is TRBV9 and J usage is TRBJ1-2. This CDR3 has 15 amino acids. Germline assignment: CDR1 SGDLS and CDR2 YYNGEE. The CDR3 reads CASSVSPSPGYGYTF.

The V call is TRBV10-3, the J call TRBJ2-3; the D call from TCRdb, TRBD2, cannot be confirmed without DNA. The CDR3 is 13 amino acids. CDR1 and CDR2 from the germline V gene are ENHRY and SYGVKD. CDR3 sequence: CAIGSGETDTQYF.

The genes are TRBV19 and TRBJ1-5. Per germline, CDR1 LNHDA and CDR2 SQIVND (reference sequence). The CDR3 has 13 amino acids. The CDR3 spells CASSTLSNQPQHF.

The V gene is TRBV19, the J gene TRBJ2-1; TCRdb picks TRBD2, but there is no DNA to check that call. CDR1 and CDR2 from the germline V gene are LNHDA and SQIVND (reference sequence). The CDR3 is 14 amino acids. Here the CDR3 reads CASRPGGGLEEQFF.

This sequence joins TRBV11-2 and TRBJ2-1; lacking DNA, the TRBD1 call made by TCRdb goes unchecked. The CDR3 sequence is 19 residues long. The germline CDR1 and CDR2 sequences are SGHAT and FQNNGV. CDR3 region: CASSLVQGAPGQVGNEQFF. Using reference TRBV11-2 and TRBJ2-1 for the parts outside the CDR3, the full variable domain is EAGVAQSPRYKIIEKRQSVAFWCNPISGHATLYWYQQILGQGPKLLIQFQNNGVVDDSQLPKDRFSAERLKGVDSTLKIQPAKLEDSAVYLCASSLVQGAPGQVGNEQFFGPGTRLTVL.

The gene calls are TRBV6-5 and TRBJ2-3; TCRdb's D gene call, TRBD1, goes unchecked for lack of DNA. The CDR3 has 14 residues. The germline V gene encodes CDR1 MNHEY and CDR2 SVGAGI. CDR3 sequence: CASSYLQGSDTQYF.

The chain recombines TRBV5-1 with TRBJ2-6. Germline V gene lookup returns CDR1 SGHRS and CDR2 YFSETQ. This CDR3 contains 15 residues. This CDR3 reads CASSLTTSGANVLTF.

The CDR3 sequence is CSARTGVGDTQYF. V is TRBV20-1 and J is TRBJ2-3; TCRdb's D gene call, TRBD1, goes unchecked for lack of DNA. Per the germline V gene, CDR1 is DFQATT and CDR2 is SNEGSKA (reference sequence). This CDR3 spans 13 amino acids.

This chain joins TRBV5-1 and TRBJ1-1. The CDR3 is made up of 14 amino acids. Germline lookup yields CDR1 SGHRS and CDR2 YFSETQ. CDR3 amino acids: CASSLRTENTEAFF.